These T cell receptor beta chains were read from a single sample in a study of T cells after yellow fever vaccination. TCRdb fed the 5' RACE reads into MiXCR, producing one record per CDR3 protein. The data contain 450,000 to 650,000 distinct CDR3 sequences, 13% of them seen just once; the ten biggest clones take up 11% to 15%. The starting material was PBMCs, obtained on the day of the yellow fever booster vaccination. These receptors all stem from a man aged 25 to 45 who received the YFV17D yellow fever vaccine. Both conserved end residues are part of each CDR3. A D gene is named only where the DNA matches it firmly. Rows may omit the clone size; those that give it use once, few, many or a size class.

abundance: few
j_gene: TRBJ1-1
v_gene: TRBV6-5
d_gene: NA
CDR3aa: CASSYSGNEVVDTEAFF
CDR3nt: TGTGCCAGCAGTTACTCCGGGAACGAGGTGGTCGACACTGAAGCTTTCTTT

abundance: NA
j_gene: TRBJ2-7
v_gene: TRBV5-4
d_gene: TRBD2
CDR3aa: CASSDLSGRPYYEQYF
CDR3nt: TGTGCCAGCAGCGACCTTAGCGGGAGGCCCTACTACGAGCAGTACTTC

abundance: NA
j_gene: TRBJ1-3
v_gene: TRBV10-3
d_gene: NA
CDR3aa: CAISVGSSGNTIYF
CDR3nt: TGTGCCATCAGTGTGGGCAGCTCTGGAAACACCATATATTTT

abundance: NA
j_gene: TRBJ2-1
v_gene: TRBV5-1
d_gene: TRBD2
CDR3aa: CASSPTGLAGVNEQFF
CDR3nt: TGCGCCAGCAGCCCGACCGGACTAGCGGGAGTCAATGAGCAGTTCTTC

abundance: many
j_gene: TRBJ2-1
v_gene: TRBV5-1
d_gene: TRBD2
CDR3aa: CASSSPGLAGGPPYNEQFF
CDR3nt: TGCGCCAGCAGCAGTCCGGGACTAGCGGGAGGGCCTCCCTACAATGAGCAGTTCTTC

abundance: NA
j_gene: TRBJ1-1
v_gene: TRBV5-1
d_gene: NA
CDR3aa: CASSFQGLDTEAFF
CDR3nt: TGCGCCAGCAGCTTCCAGGGATTGGACACTGAAGCTTTCTTT

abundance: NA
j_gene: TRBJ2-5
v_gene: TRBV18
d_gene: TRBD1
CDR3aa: CASSPSSTGKETQYF
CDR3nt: TGTGCCAGCTCACCCTCTTCGACAGGGAAAGAGACCCAGTACTTC

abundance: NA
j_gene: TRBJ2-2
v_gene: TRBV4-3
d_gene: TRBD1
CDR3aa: CASSRELGQGTGELFF
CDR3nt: TGCGCCAGCAGTCGAGAATTGGGACAGGGCACCGGGGAGCTGTTTTTT

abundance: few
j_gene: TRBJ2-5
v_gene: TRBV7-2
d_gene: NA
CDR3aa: CASSLAEQGPVYF
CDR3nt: TGTGCCAGCAGCTTAGCGGAACAAGGACCAGTGTACTTC

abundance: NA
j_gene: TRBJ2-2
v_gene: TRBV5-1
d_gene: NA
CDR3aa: CASSFTGDTGELFF
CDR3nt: TGCGCCAGCAGCTTTACGGGGGACACCGGGGAGCTGTTTTTT

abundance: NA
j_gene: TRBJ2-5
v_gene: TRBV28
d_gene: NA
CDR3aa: CASSPPLGLGSYF
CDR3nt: TGTGCCAGCAGTCCTCCTCTGGGACTGGGCTCGTACTTC

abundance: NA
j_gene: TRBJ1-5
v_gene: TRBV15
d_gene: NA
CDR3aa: CATSLQGTYQPQHF
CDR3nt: TGTGCCACCAGCCTCCAGGGGACTTATCAGCCCCAGCATTTT

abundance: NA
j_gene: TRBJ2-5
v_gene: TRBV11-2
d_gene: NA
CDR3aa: CASSLGQILQETQYF
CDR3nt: TGTGCCAGCAGCTTAGGACAGATCCTTCAAGAGACCCAGTACTTC

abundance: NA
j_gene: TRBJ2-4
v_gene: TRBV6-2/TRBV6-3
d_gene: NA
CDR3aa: CANTTPQPSLAKNIQYF
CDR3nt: TGTGCCAACACAACCCCCCAACCGAGCTTAGCCAAAAACATTCAGTACTTC

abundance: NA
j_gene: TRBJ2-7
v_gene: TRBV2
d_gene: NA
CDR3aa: CASSEVSNYEQYF
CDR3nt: TGTGCCAGCAGTGAAGTTAGTAACTACGAGCAGTACTTC

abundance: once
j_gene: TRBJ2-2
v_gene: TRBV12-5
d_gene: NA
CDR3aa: CASGPGTANTGELFF
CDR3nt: TGTGCTAGTGGTCCGGGGACTGCAAACACCGGGGAGCTGTTTTTT

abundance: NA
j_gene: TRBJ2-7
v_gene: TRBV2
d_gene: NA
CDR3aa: CASRDQGSSYEQYF
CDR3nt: TGTGCCAGCAGAGACCAGGGGTCATCCTACGAGCAGTACTTC

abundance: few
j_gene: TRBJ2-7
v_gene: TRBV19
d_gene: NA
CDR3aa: CASSMGTGTFSYEQYF
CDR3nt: TGTGCCAGTAGTATGGGGACGGGGACATTCTCCTACGAGCAGTACTTC

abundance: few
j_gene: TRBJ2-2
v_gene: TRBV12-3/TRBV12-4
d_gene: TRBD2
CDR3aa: CASRSLAGAAGELFF
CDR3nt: TGTGCCAGCAGATCCCTAGCGGGAGCTGCCGGGGAGCTGTTTTTT

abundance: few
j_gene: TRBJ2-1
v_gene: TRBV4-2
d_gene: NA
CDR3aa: CASSQAFLSNEQFF
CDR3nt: TGTGCCAGCAGCCAAGCCTTCCTTTCCAATGAGCAGTTCTTC